This record covers a single T cell receptor beta chain. The CDR3 covers 14 residues. Looked up from germline, CDR1 is KGHSH and CDR2 is LQKENI. Trimming removed 1 base at V and 7 bases at J, with 13 bases between. PCR amplification relied on 60 Vbeta primers (plus 13 Jbeta primers). Clones were sequenced by immunoSEQ multiplex PCR, and TCRdb holds only the in-frame ones, with some missing. The table shows approximately 53,000 clones, with around 82% occurring only once. This sample is part of a study of cytomegalovirus exposure and HLA in healthy donors. Sample: PBMCs. This receptor was identified in a man aged 25-45 years in good health and CMV-seropositive. J is TRBJ1-2 and V is TRBV18; D is undetermined. CDR3: CASSPQTGGVGYTF. The CDR3 DNA reads TGTGCCAGCTCACCACAGACTGGAGGCGTTGGCTACACCTTC.